These 10 T cell receptor beta chains came from one sample sequenced in a study of blood T cell repertoires in COVID-19. Profiled with immunoSEQ multiplex PCR; TCRdb holds only in-frame clones, not every one. The sample holds 300,000 or so clones; 80% to 90% are singletons and the top ten take about 4%. The specimen sequenced was peripheral blood. The receptors stem from a woman aged 40-49 years with acute or convalescent COVID-19.

Regarding this clone: The sample contains more than one DNA sequence encoding this CDR3. V and J are TRBV6-5 and TRBJ1-5; maybe TRBD1 (5 bases). The CDR3 sequence is 15 residues long. The V end lost 0 bases, the J end lost 1 base, and 7 bases lay between the germline ends. CDR1 and CDR2 from the germline V gene are MNHEY and SVGAGI. In DNA form, the CDR3 reads TGTGCCAGCAGTTACTCGGGGGGAAGCAATCAGCCCCAGCATTTT. Protein product: CASSYSGGSNQPQHF.

The chain links TRBV9 to TRBJ2-3; 7 nucleotides line up with TRBD2. Trimming cost V 1 base and J 2 bases; bases outside gene matches: 4. Germline V gene lookup returns CDR1 SGDLS and CDR2 YYNGEE. The CDR3 extends over 15 amino acids. CDR3 sequence reads: CASSVWGGPTDTQYF. The CDR3, as DNA: TGTGCCAGCAGCGTATGGGGGGGTCCCACAGATACGCAGTATTTT.

The chain links TRBV4-1 to TRBJ1-1; a possible D gene is TRBD1 (6 bases). CDR3 length: 14 residues. Looked up from germline, CDR1 is MGHRA and CDR2 is YSYEKL. V dropped 0 bases and J dropped 4 bases, with 9 bases sitting between them. CDR3: CASSQEGRGTEAFF. The CDR3 DNA is TGCGCCAGCAGCCAAGAAGGCAGGGGCACTGAAGCTTTCTTT.

The rearrangement links TRBV3-1 (or the pseudogene TRBV3-2) to TRBJ2-3, with D unresolved. Trimming took off 2 bases at V and 5 bases at J, with 8 bases between the two ends. CDR1 and CDR2 (germline): LGHDT, YNNKEL (reference sequence). The CDR3 length is 13 residues. CDR3 protein: CASSQQRGDTQYF. The CDR3, as DNA: TGTGCCAGCAGCCAACAGAGAGGAGATACGCAGTATTTT.

The CDR3 DNA follows: TGTGCCAGCACCGCGGGCCTTAACGTTTATGGCTACACCTTC. It codes for CASTAGLNVYGYTF. This chain connects TRBV2 to TRBJ1-2; D is uncertain. The CDR3 spans 14 residues. The ends were cut back, 7 bases at V and 5 bases at J, with 17 bases in the middle. CDR1 and CDR2 from the germline V gene are SNHLY and FYNNEI.

The rearrangement links TRBV2 to TRBJ1-2, with D possibly TRBD1 on 5 matching bases. The CDR3 is made up of 16 amino acids. Germline loops: CDR1 SNHLY, CDR2 FYNNEI. Trimming cost V 6 bases and J 0 bases, with 17 bases left between them. In DNA form, the CDR3 reads TGTGCCAGCAGGGCAAACACAGGCGTAGCTAACTATGGCTACACCTTC. Protein product: CASRANTGVANYGYTF.

This clone was recorded a few times. This chain links TRBV10-1 with TRBJ1-3; D unresolved. CDR1 WNHNN and CDR2 SYGVQD come from the germline V gene (reference sequence). The V and J ends lost 3 bases and 0 bases respectively, with 6 bases between them. The CDR3 is 14 amino acids. Here the CDR3 DNA reads TGCGCCAGCAGTGATGGCCTCTCTGGAAACACCATATATTTT. Translating gives CASSDGLSGNTIYF.

The CDR3 bases are TGTGCCAGCAGCAGGAATCGCGGAAACACCATATATTTT. Translation: CASSRNRGNTIYF. The V call is TRBV6-5, the J call TRBJ1-3; D is unclear. This CDR3 contains 13 residues. Germline V CDR1 and CDR2: MNHEY, SVGAGI. Trimming removed 6 bases at V and 4 bases at J, with 10 bases between.

V is TRBV9 and J is TRBJ2-3; TRBD2 agrees at 7 bases. The CDR3 consists of 14 residues. Losses at the gene ends were 6 bases for V and 2 bases for J; bases not matched to a gene: 6. Germline V lookup: CDR1 SGDLS, CDR2 YYNGEE. The CDR3 bases are TGTGCCAGCACCCTGGGGGGGAACACAGATACGCAGTATTTT. It encodes CASTLGGNTDTQYF.

The chain recombines TRBV6-5 with TRBJ1-2; D uncertain. Between the trimmed V and J ends, which lost 5 bases and 5 bases, there was a span of 9 bases. Per germline, CDR1 MNHEY and CDR2 SVGAGI. The CDR3 contains 12 residues. CDR3 loop: CASSLGVYGYTF. CDR3 bases: TGTGCCAGCAGTCTAGGAGTTTATGGCTACACCTTC.